The clone carrying this T cell receptor beta chain was seen only once. Germline loops: CDR1 MDHEN, CDR2 SYDVKM. Trimming removed 4 bases from V and 0 bases from J; junction bases left unmatched: 4. There are 16 residues in the CDR3. Authors' processing steps: Cell counts per sample came from amplifying reference gene primers. The protocol was immunoSEQ multiplex PCR, while the TCRdb copy is restricted to in-frame clones and leaves out a portion. V and J calls and clone size are copied from that table; D and trimming were computed from the DNA. Of 85,000 to 130,000 clones in the sample, nearly 90% were seen once. These data belong to a study of blood T cell repertoires in COVID-19. For the study at large: Nucleic acid was either cDNA or gDNA, and it came from T cells, B-cell-depleted T cells, or PBMCs.

The chain carries TRBV28 and TRBJ2-1; 9 nucleotides agree with TRBD2. The TCR sequence derives from a woman between 55 and 75 years old with acute or convalescent COVID-19. Sequencing was done on a sample of peripheral blood. CDR3 bases: TGTGCCAGCAGTTCAAGACTAGCGGCCTCCTACAATGAGCAGTTCTTC. Protein sequence: CASSSRLAASYNEQFF.